The rows below give T cell receptor beta chains drawn from one sample of a study of T cell responses to AZD1222 COVID-19 vaccine. Assay: immunoSEQ multiplex PCR; the TCRdb copy retains only in-frame clones and omits some. The data contain around 160,000 clones, roughly nine tenths of them seen just once; the ten biggest clones take up under 4%. The sample in question was peripheral blood, obtained 28 days after the second AZD1222 dose. The receptors here all came from an adult who received the AZD1222 COVID-19 vaccine. Both conserved end residues are part of each CDR3. D genes are given only for firm matches. Clone size is shown for a subset of rows, as once, few, many or a class of expanded clone.

J: TRBJ2-7; V: TRBV19; size: .; D: .; DNA: TGTGCCAGTATGTCAGGTATCTACGAGCAGTACTTC; CDR3: CASMSGIYEQYF
J: TRBJ1-1; V: TRBV7-2; size: .; D: .; DNA: TGTGCCAGCAGCACGGGTCCCCAGAGGTCTGAAGCTTTCTTT; CDR3: CASSTGPQRSEAFF
J: TRBJ1-2; V: TRBV7-2; size: .; D: .; DNA: TGTGCCAGCAGCTTTACAGGTTCAGGCTATGGCTACACCTTC; CDR3: CASSFTGSGYGYTF
J: TRBJ2-5; V: TRBV24-1; size: .; D: .; DNA: TGTGCCACCAGTGATTTCGGCAGGGCAGAGACCCAGTACTTC; CDR3: CATSDFGRAETQYF
J: TRBJ1-2; V: TRBV14; size: .; D: .; DNA: TGTGCCAGCAGCAGAGAATCGAACTCGGACTATGGCTACACCTTC; CDR3: CASSRESNSDYGYTF
J: TRBJ2-5; V: TRBV11-3; size: .; D: TRBD2; DNA: TGTGCCAGCAGCCTACGACTAGCGGGAGGGCCCCAAGAGACCCAGTACTTC; CDR3: CASSLRLAGGPQETQYF
J: TRBJ2-3; V: TRBV7-9; size: .; D: TRBD2; DNA: TGTGCCAGCAGCCTCCGGCGCGGGGGGGGTGATACGCAGTATTTT; CDR3: CASSLRRGGGDTQYF
J: TRBJ2-5; V: TRBV7-2; size: .; D: .; DNA: TGTGCCAGCAGCTTAGATACAGCGGGAGAGACCCAGTACTTC; CDR3: CASSLDTAGETQYF
J: TRBJ2-2; V: TRBV11-2; size: .; D: .; DNA: TGTGCCAGCAGCTTAGCTCCCGGGGAGCTGTTTTTT; CDR3: CASSLAPGELFF
J: TRBJ2-2; V: TRBV27; size: .; D: .; DNA: TGTGCCAGCGGTCGTCAGGCCCTGAACACCGGGGAGCTGTTTTTT; CDR3: CASGRQALNTGELFF
J: TRBJ1-1; V: TRBV29-1; size: .; D: .; DNA: TGCAGCGTTGAAAATGACAAGAACACTGAAGCTTTCTTT; CDR3: CSVENDKNTEAFF
J: TRBJ1-3; V: TRBV19; size: .; D: .; DNA: TGTGCCAGTAGTACCCCCGCTGGGGGTGTGAGGAACACCATATATTTT; CDR3: CASSTPAGGVRNTIYF
J: TRBJ2-1; V: TRBV11-3; size: .; D: .; DNA: TGTGCCAGCAGCTTAGAGGTCGGTCTCACCCGCATCAATGAGCAGTTCTTC; CDR3: CASSLEVGLTRINEQFF
J: TRBJ1-1; V: TRBV6-5; size: .; D: .; DNA: TGTGCCAGCAGTTACGAGGAGATGAACACTGAAGCTTTCTTT; CDR3: CASSYEEMNTEAFF
J: TRBJ2-1; V: TRBV3-1/TRBV3-2; size: .; D: .; DNA: TGTGCCAGCAGCCAAGAATTTAGGGGTAGTGAGCAGTTCTTC; CDR3: CASSQEFRGSEQFF
J: TRBJ1-1; V: TRBV9; size: .; D: .; DNA: TGTGCCAGCAGCGTAGGAGGGAGGGGAACTGAAGCTTTCTTT; CDR3: CASSVGGRGTEAFF
J: TRBJ1-5; V: TRBV18; size: once; D: .; DNA: TGTGCCAGCTCACCCCGGGGAGGGGACGGGCAGCCCCAGCATTTT; CDR3: CASSPRGGDGQPQHF
J: TRBJ2-5; V: TRBV30; size: .; D: TRBD1; DNA: TGTGCCTGGATCAACTTCCGGGACAGGGGAGGAGAGACCCAGTACTTC; CDR3: CAWINFRDRGGETQYF
J: TRBJ1-3; V: TRBV5-1; size: .; D: .; DNA: TGCGCCAGCAGCTTGGCCCCGCCTGGACCGGGCTCTGGAAACACCATATATTTT; CDR3: CASSLAPPGPGSGNTIYF
J: TRBJ1-1; V: TRBV11-2; size: .; D: .; DNA: TGTGCCAGCAGCCGGGCAGGTTCAATGAACACTGAAGCTTTCTTT; CDR3: CASSRAGSMNTEAFF
J: TRBJ2-7; V: TRBV6-2/TRBV6-3; size: .; D: TRBD2; DNA: TGTGCCAGCAGTTATCTAGCGGGGCCCTACGAGCAGTACTTC; CDR3: CASSYLAGPYEQYF
J: TRBJ2-1; V: TRBV15; size: .; D: .; DNA: TGTGCCACCAGCAGAGAAGGCAGCTACAATGAGCAGTTCTTC; CDR3: CATSREGSYNEQFF
J: TRBJ2-3; V: TRBV2; size: .; D: .; DNA: TGTGCCAGCCACAGGGGGGGACGCACAGATACGCAGTATTTT; CDR3: CASHRGGRTDTQYF
J: TRBJ1-5; V: TRBV4-2; size: .; D: .; DNA: TGTGCCAGCAGCCAAGGCCCTGAGGGCAATCAGCCCCAGCATTTT; CDR3: CASSQGPEGNQPQHF
J: TRBJ1-2; V: TRBV12-3/TRBV12-4; size: .; D: .; DNA: TGTGCCAGCAGTCCATCCGCTTACTATGGCTACACCTTC; CDR3: CASSPSAYYGYTF
J: TRBJ2-4; V: TRBV6-2/TRBV6-3; size: .; D: .; DNA: TGTGCCAGCAGTTATACCATCGCCAAAAACATTCAGTACTTC; CDR3: CASSYTIAKNIQYF
J: TRBJ2-1; V: TRBV27; size: .; D: TRBD2; DNA: TGTGCCAGCAGTTCCCCTGGGACTAGCGGGAGGGCCTCAAGCTCCTACAATGAGCAGTTCTTC; CDR3: CASSSPGTSGRASSSYNEQFF
J: TRBJ1-1; V: TRBV7-9; size: .; D: .; DNA: TGTGCCAGCAGCTCAAACCTGGACACCACCGAAGCTTTCTTT; CDR3: CASSSNLDTTEAFF
J: TRBJ1-1; V: TRBV19; size: .; D: TRBD1; DNA: TGTGCCAGTAGTATAGACCCTCGGGACAGAGCTGAAGCTTTCTTT; CDR3: CASSIDPRDRAEAFF
J: TRBJ1-5; V: TRBV27; size: once; D: .; DNA: TGTGCCAGCAGTCCCCACTCCGACGCTTATAGCAATCAGCCCCAGCATTTT; CDR3: CASSPHSDAYSNQPQHF
J: TRBJ2-2; V: TRBV3-1/TRBV3-2; size: .; D: .; DNA: TGTGCCAGCAGCCAAGGGCGGGGGCGGAACACCGGGGAGCTGTTTTTT; CDR3: CASSQGRGRNTGELFF
J: TRBJ2-1; V: TRBV7-9; size: .; D: TRBD1; DNA: TGTGCCAGCAGCACCGGGACAGGGCAGCTCTCCTACAATGAGCAGTTCTTC; CDR3: CASSTGTGQLSYNEQFF
J: TRBJ1-4; V: TRBV5-1; size: .; D: .; DNA: TGCGCCAGCAGCTTGGCCGCTAATGAAAAACTGTTTTTT; CDR3: CASSLAANEKLFF
J: TRBJ2-5; V: TRBV9; size: .; D: TRBD2; DNA: TGTGCCAGCAGCTCACTAGCGGGAGGGTACCAAGAGACCCAGTACTTC; CDR3: CASSSLAGGYQETQYF
J: TRBJ1-2; V: TRBV6-6; size: once; D: .; DNA: TGTGCCAGCAGTGGCCGGGACACACCTAACTATGGCTACACCTTC; CDR3: CASSGRDTPNYGYTF
J: TRBJ2-5; V: TRBV29-1; size: .; D: .; DNA: TGCAGCGGGGGTGGAGAGACCCAGTACTTC; CDR3: CSGGGETQYF
J: TRBJ1-6; V: TRBV5-1; size: few; D: .; DNA: TGCGCCAGCGCGTTCGACAGCGCCCATAATTCACCCCTCCACTTT; CDR3: CASAFDSAHNSPLHF
J: TRBJ1-2; V: TRBV5-6; size: .; D: TRBD1; DNA: TGTGCCAGCAGCTTGGGACGACCGGGACAGGGGTGGTATGGCTACACCTTC; CDR3: CASSLGRPGQGWYGYTF
J: TRBJ2-1; V: TRBV24-1; size: .; D: TRBD2; DNA: TGTGCCACCAGTGATTTGCTTTCTAGCGGGGGGGGGTACAATGAGCAGTTCTTC; CDR3: CATSDLLSSGGGYNEQFF
J: TRBJ1-5; V: TRBV30; size: .; D: .; DNA: TGTGCCTGGAGTGGCAGGAATCAGCCCCAGCATTTT; CDR3: CAWSGRNQPQHF
J: TRBJ2-7; V: TRBV11-2; size: .; D: .; DNA: TGTGCCAGCAGCTTAGAGACCTCCTCCGAGCAGTACTTC; CDR3: CASSLETSSEQYF
J: TRBJ2-6; V: TRBV14; size: few; D: .; DNA: TGTGCCAGCAGCCAACTTAACAGGGCCTCTGGGGCCAACGTCCTGACTTTC; CDR3: CASSQLNRASGANVLTF
J: TRBJ1-1; V: TRBV10-3; size: .; D: .; DNA: TGTGCCACCGTGAAAGGGGAGGGCACTGAAGCTTTCTTT; CDR3: CATVKGEGTEAFF
J: TRBJ2-1; V: TRBV9; size: .; D: .; DNA: TGTGCCAGCAGCGCGAGACTCAATGAGCAGTTCTTC; CDR3: CASSARLNEQFF
J: TRBJ2-4; V: TRBV20-1; size: once; D: TRBD1; DNA: TGCAGTGCTAGTTCAGGACAGGGTAGGCCCAAAAACATTCAGTACTTC; CDR3: CSASSGQGRPKNIQYF
J: TRBJ2-7; V: TRBV19; size: .; D: TRBD1; DNA: TGTGCCAGTAGTATCACAGGGGGCTGGAACGAGCAGTACTTC; CDR3: CASSITGGWNEQYF
J: TRBJ2-3; V: TRBV5-4; size: .; D: TRBD2; DNA: TGTGCCAGCAGCTTGGGGGACTACCAATTCACAGATACGCAGTATTTT; CDR3: CASSLGDYQFTDTQYF
J: TRBJ1-5; V: TRBV19; size: once; D: .; DNA: TGTGCCAGTAGTCTTCGCCGGGGCGCCGGCAATCAGCCCCAGCATTTT; CDR3: CASSLRRGAGNQPQHF
J: TRBJ2-2; V: TRBV5-1; size: .; D: .; DNA: TGCGCCAGCAGCTTGGCCGGGAAGGGTACCGGGGAGCTGTTTTTT; CDR3: CASSLAGKGTGELFF
J: TRBJ2-5; V: TRBV19; size: .; D: .; DNA: TGTGCCAGTAGGTCAAACAGGGAGTACCAAGAGACCCAGTACTTC; CDR3: CASRSNREYQETQYF
J: TRBJ1-2; V: TRBV5-1; size: .; D: .; DNA: TGCGCCAGCAGCTTGGACAGGGCGTCTCTTATAGATGGCTACACCTTC; CDR3: CASSLDRASLIDGYTF
J: TRBJ1-1; V: TRBV19; size: .; D: TRBD1; DNA: TGTGCCAGTAGGAGGGTACAGGGGGGTTCTTTCTTT; CDR3: CASRRVQGGSFF
J: TRBJ2-7; V: TRBV16; size: .; D: TRBD1; DNA: TGTGCCAGCAGCCGCCGGGACAGCTACGAGCAGTACTTC; CDR3: CASSRRDSYEQYF